These 23 T cell receptor beta chains originate from one sample sequenced in a study of T-cell memory formation after mild COVID-19. MiXCR was run by TCRdb on the 5' RACE reads, yielding one entry per CDR3 protein. The table has 550,000 to 600,000 distinct CDR3 sequences, approximately 15% seen once. Material: PBMCs or a T cell subset sorted from them (not recorded which). The receptors stem from an adult woman who had mild COVID-19 (a few samples of this study predate the infection). Cell type and time point are not known.

The chain recombines TRBV12-3 or TRBV12-4 with TRBJ1-1; 7 bases fit TRBD1. Unmatched junction bases numbered 4, after V lost 6 bases and J lost 3 bases. The CDR3 is 13 amino acids. CDR3 bases: TGTGCCAGCAGGGGACAGCTTTACACTGAAGCTTTCTTT. Translated, it gives CASRGQLYTEAFF.

The genes are TRBV5-5 and TRBJ1-1; D not resolved. CDR1 and CDR2 from the germline V gene are SGHKS and YYEKEE (reference sequence). V was shortened by 1 base and J by 6 bases, with 10 bases between the two germline ends. The CDR3 is made up of 13 amino acids. CDR3 loop: CASSLWVGAEAFF. DNA of the CDR3: TGTGCCAGCAGCTTGTGGGTTGGTGCTGAAGCTTTCTTT.

Concerning this clonotype itself: A read error may be the cause here, since a much bigger clone is one base away. V is TRBV12-3 or TRBV12-4 and J is TRBJ2-7; D is perhaps TRBD1 or TRBD2 (6 bases each). The CDR3 covers 15 residues. The CDR3 is CSSSEGGLSSYEQYF. The DNA of the CDR3 is TGTTCCAGCAGCGAGGGGGGACTGAGCTCCTACGAGCAGTACTTC.

This clonotype was detected many times. The chain employs TRBV5-1 and TRBJ2-7; 7 nucleotides match TRBD2. CDR3 size: 15 residues. Germline V gene lookup returns CDR1 SGHRS and CDR2 YFSETQ. V lost 1 base to trimming and J lost 1 base; unmatched junction nucleotides: 5. The CDR3 reads CASSLSASGSYEQYF. The CDR3 region has the DNA TGCGCCAGCAGCTTGTCCGCTAGCGGTTCCTACGAGCAGTACTTC.

The sample holds a few counts of this clonotype. V and J are TRBV20-1 and TRBJ2-3; tentatively, D is TRBD2 (7 bases). From germline, CDR1 is DFQATT and CDR2 SNEGSKA (reference sequence). Trimming left V 7 bases short and J 2 bases short, with 13 bases between. This CDR3 spans 13 amino acids. The CDR3 DNA sequence: TGCAGTGTTAGTCGGGGGGCCACAGATACGCAGTATTTT. Its translation is CSVSRGATDTQYF.

The chain joins TRBV10-3 to TRBJ2-4; maybe TRBD1 (6 bases). Germline-derived CDR1 and CDR2 are ENHRY and SYGVKD. Trimming took off 0 bases at V and 3 bases at J, with 12 bases between the two ends. The length of the CDR3 is 16 residues. For the CDR3, the DNA is TGTGCCATCAGTGAGTCAGGCAGAGGGGGCAAAAACATTCAGTACTTC. Its translation is CAISESGRGGKNIQYF.

This clonotype was observed a few times. The chain recombines TRBV5-1 with TRBJ2-3; TRBD2 agrees at 8 bases. The J segment lost 6 bases and the V segment lost 0 bases, leaving 3 bases of the junction unmatched. The CDR3 is 14 amino acids. Per the germline V gene, CDR1 is SGHRS and CDR2 is YFSETQ. This chain's CDR3 is CASSLEASGDTQYF. The CDR3, as DNA: TGCGCCAGCAGCTTGGAGGCTAGCGGGGATACGCAGTATTTT.

This clonotype was observed a handful of times. This chain links TRBV5-5 with TRBJ1-2; the D is unclear. The CDR3 is 15 residues long. Trimming removed 0 bases from V and 2 bases from J, with 11 bases in between. The germline gives CDR1 SGHKS, CDR2 YYEKEE (reference sequence). The CDR3 DNA sequence: TGTGCCAGCAGCTTGGCGAGCGATTACAACTATGGCTACACCTTC. It codes for CASSLASDYNYGYTF. Using reference TRBV5-5 and TRBJ1-2 for the parts outside the CDR3, the full variable domain is DAGVTQSPTHLIKTRGQQVTLRCSPISGHKSVSWYQQVLGQGPQFIFQYYEKEERGRGNFPDRFSARQFPNYSSELNVNALLLGDSALYLCASSLASDYNYGYTFGSGTRLTVV.

The genes are TRBV10-3 and TRBJ2-2; no clear D gene. Germline CDR1 is ENHRY and CDR2 is SYGVKD. This CDR3 comprises 16 residues. V was trimmed by 4 bases and J by 1 base, leaving 13 bases between them. The CDR3 sequence is CAISALDRLNTGELFF. DNA of the CDR3: TGTGCCATCAGTGCGTTGGACCGGTTGAACACCGGGGAGCTGTTTTTT.

V usage is TRBV5-1 and J usage is TRBJ2-2, with a weak D call TRBD2 (6 bases). The CDR3 has 16 amino acids. Germline loops: CDR1 SGHRS, CDR2 YFSETQ. V shed 3 bases and J shed 3 bases, with 15 bases lying between them. The CDR3 sequence is CASSSSGAGYTGELFF. The CDR3 nucleotides read TGCGCCAGCAGCTCATCCGGCGCGGGGTACACCGGGGAGCTGTTTTTT.

The rearrangement joins TRBV7-9 to TRBJ2-6, with 14 bases fitting TRBD2. Germline assignment: CDR1 SEHNR and CDR2 FQNEAQ (reference sequence). V gave up 5 bases and J gave up 2 bases; unmatched junction bases: 8. The CDR3 is 19 amino acids. The CDR3 spells CASSPEGTSGSTGANVLTF. The CDR3 DNA follows: TGTGCCAGCAGCCCAGAAGGGACTAGCGGGAGTACTGGGGCCAACGTCCTGACTTTC.

The sample holds a few counts of this clonotype. The gene calls are TRBV6-1 and TRBJ2-6, with D tentatively TRBD1 or TRBD2 (5 bases each). Per germline, CDR1 MNHNS and CDR2 SASEGT. V dropped 8 bases and J dropped 6 bases, with 35 bases sitting between them. This CDR3 has 21 amino acids. For the CDR3, the DNA is TGTGCCAGCCTGTTCCTCCCCCCCGATGGGACCGGGTCTAATATGGCCAACGTCCTGACTTTC. This translates into CASLFLPPDGTGSNMANVLTF.

This clonotype was recorded a few times. The J gene is TRBJ2-7, the V gene TRBV2; D unresolved. Germline V lookup: CDR1 SNHLY, CDR2 FYNNEI. This CDR3 region has 14 residues. The CDR3 DNA sequence: TGTGCTTCGCGGCAAGGGCCAAGTTCCTACGAGCAGTACTTC. Residues: CASRQGPSSYEQYF.

This chain joins TRBV5-4 and TRBJ2-1; 11 bases are a match to TRBD2. The trim removed 0 bases at V and 9 bases at J, leaving 20 bases unmatched. The CDR3 loop spans 20 amino acids. The V gene's germline CDR1 is SGHNT and CDR2 YYREEE (reference sequence). The CDR3 region is CASSLGWLAGGYNPAAEQFF. CDR3 nucleotides: TGTGCCAGCAGCTTGGGGTGGCTAGCGGGAGGTTATAACCCGGCCGCTGAGCAGTTCTTC.

This clonotype showed up many times. This chain links TRBV12-3 or TRBV12-4 with TRBJ1-4, with TRBD1 matching over 11 bases. There are 17 residues in the CDR3. The V segment lost 6 bases and the J segment 3 bases; nucleotides outside the gene matches: 9. Written as DNA, the CDR3 is TGTGCCAGCAGGGGGACAGGGGGATTTGTGGCTAATGAAAAACTGTTTTTT. This translates into CASRGTGGFVANEKLFF.

This clonotype was seen a handful of times. The V and J genes are TRBV30 and TRBJ1-5, with D perhaps matching TRBD1 (5 bases). Trimming shortened V by 3 bases and J by 3 bases, and 12 bases separated the two germline ends. This CDR3 is built from 14 residues. In germline, CDR1 is GTSNPN, CDR2 SVGIG (reference sequence). The chain's CDR3 is CAWSGAAFNQPQHF. CDR3 bases: TGTGCCTGGAGCGGGGCGGCTTTCAATCAGCCCCAGCATTTT.

This clonotype was seen a few times. This chain connects TRBV19 to TRBJ2-7; TRBD2 matches at 9 bases. This CDR3 contains 13 residues. Germline V lookup: CDR1 LNHDA, CDR2 SQIVND (reference sequence). With 4 bases clipped from V and 5 bases from J, the junction kept 3 bases outside the gene matches. The CDR3 sequence is CASSTGLADEQYF. As DNA, the CDR3 is TGTGCCAGTAGTACGGGACTAGCCGACGAGCAGTACTTC.

In this sample, this clonotype turned up a few times. CDR3 DNA: TGTGCCAGCAGCGCTTTGGGCGGGGGGTCCTACGAGCAGTACTTC. Its translation is CASSALGGGSYEQYF. The V and J genes are TRBV9 and TRBJ2-7; 8 nucleotides match TRBD2. After removal of 3 bases from V and 1 base from J, the junction contained 6 bases not matched to a gene. Germline CDR1 reads SGDLS; CDR2 reads YYNGEE. CDR3 size: 15 residues.

This clonotype showed up just a few times. The chain couples TRBV18 to TRBJ1-3; 7 nucleotides align to TRBD1. Germline V gene data show CDR1 as KGHSH and CDR2 as LQKENI. CDR3 length: 17 residues. V gave up 3 bases and J gave up 0 bases; unmatched junction bases: 8. The CDR3 spells CASSPSGTARSGNTIYF. The CDR3 DNA is TGTGCCAGCTCACCGTCAGGGACAGCCCGCTCTGGAAACACCATATATTTT.

V is TRBV7-2 and J is TRBJ2-7; 7 nucleotides match TRBD1. Germline CDR1 and CDR2: SGHTA and FQGNSA. V was pared by 7 bases and J by 2 bases, with 11 bases of the junction left unmatched. This CDR3 region has 15 residues. In nucleotides, the CDR3 is TGTGCCAGCACCCCCAGGGGGATCCCCCCCTACGAGCAGTACTTC. Translating it yields CASTPRGIPPYEQYF. Full variable domain (outside the CDR3, taken from reference TRBV7-2 and TRBJ2-7): GAGVSQSPSNKVTEKGKDVELRCDPISGHTALYWYRQSLGQGLEFLIYFQGNSAPDKSGLPSDRFSAERTGGSVSTLTIQRTQQEDSAVYLCASTPRGIPPYEQYFGPGTRLTVT.

This clonotype was detected a few times. The V and J genes are TRBV12-3 or TRBV12-4 and TRBJ2-7, with D perhaps being TRBD1 or TRBD2 (7 bases each). The CDR3 runs 15 residues. The V end lost 2 bases, the J end lost 4 bases, and 15 bases lay between the germline ends. The CDR3 reads CASSLNQGGSYEQYF. The CDR3 DNA reads TGTGCCAGCAGTTTAAATCAGGGGGGGTCTTACGAGCAGTACTTC.

The gene calls are TRBV6-1 and TRBJ2-3; possibly TRBD2 for D (5 bases). This CDR3 contains 15 residues. Germline CDR1 is MNHNS and CDR2 is SASEGT. V lost 3 bases and J lost 1, with 11 bases in between. Here the CDR3 DNA reads TGTGCCAGCAGTGAGACTACCCGGGGCACAGATACGCAGTATTTT. Amino acid sequence: CASSETTRGTDTQYF.

The J gene is TRBJ1-1, the V gene TRBV20-1; TRBD1 is a possible D gene (6 bases). Germline V gene lookup returns CDR1 DFQATT and CDR2 SNEGSKA (reference sequence). The CDR3 contains 14 residues. Trimming stripped 5 bases from V and 3 bases from J, with 16 bases between. CDR3 region: CSAVRGAEYTEAFF. DNA of the CDR3: TGCAGTGCTGTGAGGGGGGCCGAGTACACTGAAGCTTTCTTT.